This is a list of T cell receptor beta chains from one sample in a study of T cell responses to AZD1222 COVID-19 vaccine. Here immunoSEQ multiplex PCR was the method, and the copy in TCRdb shows in-frame clones only, minus some. The table shows about 120,000 clones, with approximately 90% occurring only once. This specimen consisted of peripheral blood, obtained on day 0 of AZD1222 vaccination. The receptors stem from an adult in good health. The CDR3 runs from the conserved cysteine through the conserved F or W. Fields, in order: J gene, clone size, V gene, D gene, CDR3 DNA, CDR3 protein. D genes are given only for firm matches. Expanded clones are given a class, and other clones once, few, many or no size at all.

J: TRBJ2-3
size: once
V: TRBV10-1
D: NA
DNA: TGCGCCAGCAGCCGGGACCCCACAGATACGCAGTATTTT
CDR3: CASSRDPTDTQYF

J: TRBJ1-2
size: NA
V: TRBV11-2
D: NA
DNA: TGTGCCAGCAGCTCTGGAGGGAACTATAGCTACACCTTC
CDR3: CASSSGGNYSYTF

J: TRBJ1-2
size: NA
V: TRBV29-1
D: TRBD1
DNA: TGCAGCGTTTTGATGGGACAGGGCTATGGCTACACCTTC
CDR3: CSVLMGQGYGYTF

J: TRBJ2-7
size: NA
V: TRBV28
D: NA
DNA: TGTGCCAGCAGTTCCTCGAGCTCTCGATCCTACGAGCAGTACTTC
CDR3: CASSSSSSRSYEQYF

J: TRBJ2-7
size: NA
V: TRBV11-2
D: TRBD2
DNA: TGTGCCAGCAGCTTCGGACTAGCGGGAGCCCCTCTACCGCCATACGAGCAGTACTTC
CDR3: CASSFGLAGAPLPPYEQYF

J: TRBJ1-1
size: NA
V: TRBV19
D: TRBD1
DNA: TGTGCCAGTAGTAAGGACAGGCCGAACACTGAAGCTTTCTTT
CDR3: CASSKDRPNTEAFF

J: TRBJ1-1
size: NA
V: TRBV18
D: NA
DNA: TGTGCCAGCTCACCGACGGGGGCGAACACTGAAGCTTTCTTT
CDR3: CASSPTGANTEAFF

J: TRBJ1-6
size: NA
V: TRBV30
D: NA
DNA: TGTGCCTGGAGTGGGGGGGGAAGCTCCTATAATTCACCCCTCCACTTT
CDR3: CAWSGGGSSYNSPLHF

J: TRBJ2-3
size: NA
V: TRBV24-1
D: TRBD1
DNA: TGTGCCACCGGCTCCGGGACAGGGGTCGCAGATACGCAGTATTTT
CDR3: CATGSGTGVADTQYF

J: TRBJ1-4
size: NA
V: TRBV30
D: TRBD1
DNA: TGTGCCTGGAGTACTGGACAGGCAACTAATGAAAAACTGTTTTTT
CDR3: CAWSTGQATNEKLFF

J: TRBJ1-1
size: NA
V: TRBV7-9
D: NA
DNA: TGTGCCAGCAGCAACCGAATGGGGACTGGCGCTGAAGCTTTCTTT
CDR3: CASSNRMGTGAEAFF

J: TRBJ2-1
size: NA
V: TRBV9
D: NA
DNA: TGTGCCAGCAGCCCCTCCCTCCTCAGGAATGGGCAGTTCTTC
CDR3: CASSPSLLRNGQFF

J: TRBJ1-6
size: NA
V: TRBV3-1/TRBV3-2
D: NA
DNA: TGTGCCAGCAGCCAAGCGGGGGCCCTTCACGGATCACCCCTCCACTTT
CDR3: CASSQAGALHGSPLHF